This T cell receptor (beta chain) was obtained from a study of T cell changes during pregnancy in multiple sclerosis. The CDR3 is 13 residues long. V lost 2 bases and J lost 2, with 6 bases in between. Germline V gives CDR1 SGHTA, CDR2 FQGNSA. The table came from immunoSEQ multiplex PCR; TCRdb's copy has only in-frame clones and leaves some out. The sample lists about 92,000 clones, 92% occurring once. The chain couples TRBV7-2 to TRBJ2-5; D unclear. The TCR sequence derives from a female donor with multiple sclerosis, enrolled in a pregnancy study. The sequencing here drew on peripheral blood, taken in the first trimester of pregnancy. For the CDR3, the DNA is TGTGCCAGCAGCTTAATGGCTCAAGAGACCCAGTACTTC. Protein sequence: CASSLMAQETQYF.